This record concerns one T cell receptor beta chain sequence. Its antigen is still unknown. The record originates from a study of beta chain features in type 1 diabetes. Findings and limits, study-wide: Sequencing the cDNA could make cells with high TCR expression show up more than they should.

The sequenced template was cDNA made from the entire isolated RNA. TCRdb keeps only in-frame clones here, not all; method: immunoSEQ multiplex PCR. The sample carries 220,000 or so clones, 68% recorded once. Germline-derived CDR1 and CDR2 are SNHLY and FYNNEI. The CDR3 runs to 14 residues. V shed 7 bases and J shed 7 bases, with 17 bases lying between them. The sample consisted of naive CD4+ T cells from blood. This chain connects TRBV2 to TRBJ2-1; D is perhaps TRBD1 or TRBD2 (6 bases each). This TCR was recovered from a man under 40 in good health. The CDR3 sequence is CASISARGLNEQFF. The CDR3 nucleotides are TGTGCCAGCATTTCAGCTCGGGGGCTGAATGAGCAGTTCTTC.